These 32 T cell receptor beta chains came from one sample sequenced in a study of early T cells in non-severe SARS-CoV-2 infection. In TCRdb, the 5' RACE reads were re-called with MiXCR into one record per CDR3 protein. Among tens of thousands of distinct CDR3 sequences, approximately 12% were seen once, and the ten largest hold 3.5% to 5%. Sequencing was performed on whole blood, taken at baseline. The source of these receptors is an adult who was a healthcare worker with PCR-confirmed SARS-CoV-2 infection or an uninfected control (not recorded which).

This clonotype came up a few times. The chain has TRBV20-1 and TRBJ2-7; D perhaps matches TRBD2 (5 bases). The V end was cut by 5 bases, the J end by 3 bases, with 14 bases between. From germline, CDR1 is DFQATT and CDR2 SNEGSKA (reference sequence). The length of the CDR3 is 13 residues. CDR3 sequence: CSAATSGIYEQYF. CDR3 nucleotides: TGCAGTGCTGCCACGAGCGGCATCTACGAGCAGTACTTC.

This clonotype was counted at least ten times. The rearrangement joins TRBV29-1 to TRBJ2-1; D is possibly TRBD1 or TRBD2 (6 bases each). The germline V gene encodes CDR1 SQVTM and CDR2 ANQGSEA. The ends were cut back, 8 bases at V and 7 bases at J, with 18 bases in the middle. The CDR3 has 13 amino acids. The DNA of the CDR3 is TGCAGCCTCCGGGGGCTAGCTCCGAATGAGCAGTTCTTC. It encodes CSLRGLAPNEQFF.

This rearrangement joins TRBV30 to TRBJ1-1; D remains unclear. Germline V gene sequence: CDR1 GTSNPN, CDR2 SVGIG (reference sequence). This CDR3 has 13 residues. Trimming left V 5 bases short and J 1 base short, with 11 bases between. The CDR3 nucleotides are TGTGCCTGGCGAGGCAACTCGAACACTGAAGCTTTCTTT. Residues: CAWRGNSNTEAFF.

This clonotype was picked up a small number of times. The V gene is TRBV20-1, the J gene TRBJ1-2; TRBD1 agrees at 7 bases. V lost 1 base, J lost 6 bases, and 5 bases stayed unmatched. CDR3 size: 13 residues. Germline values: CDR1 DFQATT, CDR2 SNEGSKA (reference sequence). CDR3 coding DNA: TGCAGTGCTAGAGCAGACAGGGTCCATGGCTACACCTTC. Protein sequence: CSARADRVHGYTF.

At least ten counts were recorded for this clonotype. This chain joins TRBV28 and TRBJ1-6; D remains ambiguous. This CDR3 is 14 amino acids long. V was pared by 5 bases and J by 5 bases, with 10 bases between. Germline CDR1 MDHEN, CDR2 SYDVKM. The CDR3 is CASSLTSDNSPLHF. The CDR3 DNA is TGTGCCAGCAGTCTAACTTCGGATAATTCACCCCTCCACTTT.

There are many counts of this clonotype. CDR3 DNA: TGTGCCAGCAGCTTAGGACTTCCAGCCTACGAGCAGTACTTC. Amino acid sequence: CASSLGLPAYEQYF. This chain connects TRBV7-9 to TRBJ2-7; D is unresolved. V dropped 1 base and J dropped 2 bases, with 9 bases sitting between them. CDR1 is SEHNR and CDR2 is FQNEAQ in the germline V gene (reference sequence). CDR3 length: 14 amino acids.

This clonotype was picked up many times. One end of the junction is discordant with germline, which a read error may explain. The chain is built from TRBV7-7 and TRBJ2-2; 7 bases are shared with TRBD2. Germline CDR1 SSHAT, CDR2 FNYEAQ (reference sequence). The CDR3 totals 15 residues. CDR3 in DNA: TGTGCTAGCAGCTTAGCGGGTAACGGGGCCGGGGAGCTGTTTTTT. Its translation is CASSLAGNGAGELFF.

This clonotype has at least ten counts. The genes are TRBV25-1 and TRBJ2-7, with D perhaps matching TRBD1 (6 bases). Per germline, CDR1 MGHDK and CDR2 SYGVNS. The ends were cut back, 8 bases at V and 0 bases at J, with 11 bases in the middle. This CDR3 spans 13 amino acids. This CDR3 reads CASQGRSSYEQYF. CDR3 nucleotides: TGTGCCAGCCAGGGGCGCTCCTCCTACGAGCAGTACTTC.

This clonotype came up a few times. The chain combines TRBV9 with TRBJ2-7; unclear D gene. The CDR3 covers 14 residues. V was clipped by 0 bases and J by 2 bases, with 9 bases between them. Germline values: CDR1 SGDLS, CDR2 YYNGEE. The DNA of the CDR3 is TGTGCCAGCAGCGTAGAGACGGGTACCTACGAGCAGTACTTC. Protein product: CASSVETGTYEQYF.

CDR3 region: CSVGDQETQYF. The CDR3 region has the DNA TGCAGCGTGGGAGACCAAGAGACCCAGTACTTC. This chain joins TRBV29-1 and TRBJ2-5; D might be TRBD2 (5 bases). This CDR3 comprises 11 residues. V lost 6 bases and J 0 bases, leaving 5 bases between the germline ends. Germline V gives CDR1 SQVTM, CDR2 ANQGSEA.

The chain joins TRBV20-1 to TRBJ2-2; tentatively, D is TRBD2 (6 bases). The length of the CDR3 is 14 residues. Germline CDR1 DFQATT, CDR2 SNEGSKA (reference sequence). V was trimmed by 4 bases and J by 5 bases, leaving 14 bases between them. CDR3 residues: CSANFGSRTGELFF. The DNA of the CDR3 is TGCAGTGCTAACTTCGGGAGCCGGACCGGGGAGCTGTTTTTT.

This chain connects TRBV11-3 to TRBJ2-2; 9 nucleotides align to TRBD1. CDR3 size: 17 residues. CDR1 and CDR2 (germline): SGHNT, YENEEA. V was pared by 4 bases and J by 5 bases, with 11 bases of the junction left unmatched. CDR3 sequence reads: CASSSLRDREQTGELFF. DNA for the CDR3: TGTGCCAGCAGCTCCTTAAGGGACAGGGAGCAAACCGGGGAGCTGTTTTTT. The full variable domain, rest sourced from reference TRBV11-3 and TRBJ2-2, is EAGVVQSPRYKIIEKKQPVAFWCNPISGHNTLYWYLQNLGQGPELLIRYENEEAVDDSQLPKDRFSAERLKGVDSTLKIQPAELGDSAVYLCASSSLRDREQTGELFFGEGSRLTVL.

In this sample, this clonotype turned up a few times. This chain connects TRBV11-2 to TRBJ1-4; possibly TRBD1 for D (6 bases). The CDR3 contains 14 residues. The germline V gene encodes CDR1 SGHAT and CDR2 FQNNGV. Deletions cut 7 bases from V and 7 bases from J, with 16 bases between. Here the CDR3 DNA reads TGTGCCAGCAAGAGGGAGGGGGGGAGTGAAAAACTGTTTTTT. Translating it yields CASKREGGSEKLFF.

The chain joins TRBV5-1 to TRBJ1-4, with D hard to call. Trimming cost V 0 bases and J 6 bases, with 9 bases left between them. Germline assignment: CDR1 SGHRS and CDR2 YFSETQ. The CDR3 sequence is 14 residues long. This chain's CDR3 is CASSLARTDEKLFF. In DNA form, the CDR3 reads TGCGCCAGCAGCTTGGCCCGCACGGATGAAAAACTGTTTTTT.

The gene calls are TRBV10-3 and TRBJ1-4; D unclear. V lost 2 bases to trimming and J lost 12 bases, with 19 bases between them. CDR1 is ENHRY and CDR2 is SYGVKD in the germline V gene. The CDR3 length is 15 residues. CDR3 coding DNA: TGTGCCATCAGTGAGGCGACAAGGCAAGGAGAAGAACTGTTTTTT. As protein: CAISEATRQGEELFF.

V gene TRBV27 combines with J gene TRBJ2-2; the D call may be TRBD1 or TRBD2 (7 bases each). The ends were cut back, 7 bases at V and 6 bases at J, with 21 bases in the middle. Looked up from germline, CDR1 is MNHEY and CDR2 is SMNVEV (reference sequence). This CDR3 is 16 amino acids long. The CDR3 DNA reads TGTGCCAGCACCCTCGGGGGAGGGGGCGCCGCCGGGGAGCTGTTTTTT. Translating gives CASTLGGGGAAGELFF.

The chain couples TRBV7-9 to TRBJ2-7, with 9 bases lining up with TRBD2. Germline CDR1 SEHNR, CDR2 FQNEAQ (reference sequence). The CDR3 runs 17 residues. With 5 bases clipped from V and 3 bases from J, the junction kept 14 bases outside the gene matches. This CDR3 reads CASSPAGGGASFYEQYF. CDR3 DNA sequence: TGTGCCAGCAGCCCTGCGGGAGGGGGCGCCTCATTCTACGAGCAGTACTTC.

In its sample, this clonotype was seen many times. CDR3 in DNA: TGCGCCAGCAGTGACGATCCTGGGAGGGCCGAGCAGTACTTC. Translating it yields CASSDDPGRAEQYF. This chain joins TRBV10-2 and TRBJ2-7, with 7 nucleotides matching TRBD2. In germline, CDR1 is WSHSY, CDR2 SAAADI. The CDR3 runs to 14 residues. Trimming cost V 3 bases and J 6 bases; bases outside gene matches: 8.

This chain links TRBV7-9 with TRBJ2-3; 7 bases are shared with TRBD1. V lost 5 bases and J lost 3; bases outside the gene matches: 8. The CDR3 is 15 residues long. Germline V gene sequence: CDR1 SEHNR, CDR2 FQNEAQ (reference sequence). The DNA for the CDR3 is TGTGCCAGCAGCCGCGAGGGGGCGAGGACAGATACGCAGTATTTT. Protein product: CASSREGARTDTQYF.

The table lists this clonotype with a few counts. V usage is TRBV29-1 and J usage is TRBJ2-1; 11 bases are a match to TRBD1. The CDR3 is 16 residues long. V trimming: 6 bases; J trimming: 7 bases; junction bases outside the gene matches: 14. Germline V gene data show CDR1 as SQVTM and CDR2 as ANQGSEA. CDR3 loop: CSVLSRDRGSVNEQFF. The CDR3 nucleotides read TGCAGCGTCCTCTCCCGGGACAGGGGGTCGGTAAATGAGCAGTTCTTC.

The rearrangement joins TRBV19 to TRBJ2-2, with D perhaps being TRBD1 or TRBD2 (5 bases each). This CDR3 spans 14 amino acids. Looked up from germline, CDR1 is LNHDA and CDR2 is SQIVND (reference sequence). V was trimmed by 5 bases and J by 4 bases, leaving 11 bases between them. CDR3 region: CASSPEGRTGELFF. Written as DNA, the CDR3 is TGTGCCAGTAGTCCCGAGGGGCGCACCGGGGAGCTGTTTTTT.

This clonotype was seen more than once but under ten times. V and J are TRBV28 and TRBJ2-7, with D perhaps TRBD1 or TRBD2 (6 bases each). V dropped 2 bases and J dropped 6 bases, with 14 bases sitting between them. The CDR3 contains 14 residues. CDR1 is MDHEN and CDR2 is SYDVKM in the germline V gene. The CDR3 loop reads CASSLRGAPREQYF. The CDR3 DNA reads TGTGCCAGCAGTTTAAGGGGGGCACCACGCGAGCAGTACTTC.

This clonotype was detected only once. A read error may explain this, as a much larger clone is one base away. The DNA for the CDR3 is TGCAGTGCTAGTGTCAGGGGGCGCGGGGAAAGAAACATTCAGTACTTC. It yields the protein CSASVRGRGERNIQYF. The chain combines TRBV20-1 with TRBJ2-4; 8 nucleotides line up with TRBD1. Looked up from germline, CDR1 is DFQATT and CDR2 is SNEGSKA (reference sequence). The CDR3 is made up of 16 amino acids. V was pared by 3 bases and J by 6 bases, with 13 bases of the junction left unmatched.

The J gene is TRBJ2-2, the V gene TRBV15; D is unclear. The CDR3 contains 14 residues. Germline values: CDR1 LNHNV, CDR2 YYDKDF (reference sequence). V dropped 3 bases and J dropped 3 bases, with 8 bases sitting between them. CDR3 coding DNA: TGTGCCACCAGCAGTAGCCGGGACACCGGGGAGCTGTTTTTT. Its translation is CATSSSRDTGELFF.

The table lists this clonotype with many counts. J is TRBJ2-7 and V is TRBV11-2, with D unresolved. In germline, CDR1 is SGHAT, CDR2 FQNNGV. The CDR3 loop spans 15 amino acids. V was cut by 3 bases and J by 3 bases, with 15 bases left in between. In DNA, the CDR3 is TGTGCCAGCAGCTTGGACGCAGGCCCCTACTACGAGCAGTACTTC. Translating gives CASSLDAGPYYEQYF.

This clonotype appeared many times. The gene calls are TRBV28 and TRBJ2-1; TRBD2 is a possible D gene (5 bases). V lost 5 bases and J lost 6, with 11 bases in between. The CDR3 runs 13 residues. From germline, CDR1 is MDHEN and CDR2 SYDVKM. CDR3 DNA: TGTGCCAGCAGTCCACGGGGTCCCAATGAGCAGTTCTTC. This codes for CASSPRGPNEQFF.

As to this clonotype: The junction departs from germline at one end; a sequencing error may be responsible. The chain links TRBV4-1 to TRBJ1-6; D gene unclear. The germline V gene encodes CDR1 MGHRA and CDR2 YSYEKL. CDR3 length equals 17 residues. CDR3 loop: CASSQVPPSSYNSPLPF. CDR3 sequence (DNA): TGCGCCAGCAGCCAAGTTCCACCAAGCTCCTATAATTCACCCCTCCCTTTT.

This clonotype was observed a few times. The CDR3 nucleotides are TGTGCCAGCAGACAATCCAGGGTACGAGGGACTGAAGCTTTCTTT. Its protein product is CASRQSRVRGTEAFF. The V gene is TRBV3-1, the J gene TRBJ1-1, with D tentatively TRBD1 (5 bases). CDR1 is LGHDT and CDR2 is YNNKEL in the germline V gene (reference sequence). CDR3 length: 15 amino acids. Trimming pared 6 bases from V and 5 bases from J, leaving 19 bases between.

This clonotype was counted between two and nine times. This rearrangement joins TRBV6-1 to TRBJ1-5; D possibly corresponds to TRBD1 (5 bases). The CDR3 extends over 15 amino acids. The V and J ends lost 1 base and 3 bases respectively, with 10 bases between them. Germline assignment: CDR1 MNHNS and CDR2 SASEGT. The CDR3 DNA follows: TGTGCCAGCAGTGAAGTTGGGACGTTCAATCAGCCCCAGCATTTT. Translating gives CASSEVGTFNQPQHF.

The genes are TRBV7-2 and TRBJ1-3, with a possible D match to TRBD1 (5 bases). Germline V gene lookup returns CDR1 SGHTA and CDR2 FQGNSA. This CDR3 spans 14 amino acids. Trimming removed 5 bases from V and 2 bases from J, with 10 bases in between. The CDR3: CASSPVGAGNTIYF. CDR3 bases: TGTGCCAGCAGCCCGGTGGGGGCTGGAAACACCATATATTTT.

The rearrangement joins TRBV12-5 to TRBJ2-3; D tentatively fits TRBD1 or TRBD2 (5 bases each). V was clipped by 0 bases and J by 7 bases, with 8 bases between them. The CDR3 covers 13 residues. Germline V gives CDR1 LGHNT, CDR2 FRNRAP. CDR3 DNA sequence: TGTGCTAGTGGTTTGGTGGGGGAAAATACGCAGTATTTT. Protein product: CASGLVGENTQYF.

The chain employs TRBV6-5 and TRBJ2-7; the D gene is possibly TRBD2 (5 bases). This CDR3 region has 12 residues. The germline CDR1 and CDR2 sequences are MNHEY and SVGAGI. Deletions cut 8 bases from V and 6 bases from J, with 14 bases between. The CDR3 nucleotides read TGTGCCAGCGGGAGCTCAACGGGCGAGCAGTACTTC. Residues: CASGSSTGEQYF.